A selection of T cell receptor beta chains follows, all from one sample in a study of blood T cell repertoires in COVID-19. Profiling relied on immunoSEQ multiplex PCR, and the TCRdb table lists in-frame clones only, not all of them. This sample has 150,000 to 190,000 clones, with more than 75% found just once. What was sequenced was peripheral blood. These receptors all stem from a woman in her fifties or sixties with COVID-19, enrolled during active disease. The CDR3 runs from the conserved cysteine through the conserved F or W. The D gene is left open where the match is weak. Clone size, where shown, is once, few, many, or a class for clones that have expanded.

D: -
V: TRBV5-1
size: -
J: TRBJ2-7
DNA: TGCGCCAGCAATGTTAACAGGGACCACGAGCAGTACTTC
CDR3: CASNVNRDHEQYF

D: TRBD1
V: TRBV6-5
size: -
J: TRBJ1-3
DNA: TGTGCCAGCAGCCGGACAGGGAGCTCTGGAAACACCATATATTTT
CDR3: CASSRTGSSGNTIYF

D: TRBD1
V: TRBV29-1
size: -
J: TRBJ1-5
DNA: TGCAGCGTAGCCCGGGACAGGGACCAGCCCCAGCATTTT
CDR3: CSVARDRDQPQHF

D: TRBD1
V: TRBV10-3
size: once
J: TRBJ2-7
DNA: TGTGCCATCAGTGACCCGGGACAGGGGGACGAGCAGTACTTC
CDR3: CAISDPGQGDEQYF

D: -
V: TRBV18
size: -
J: TRBJ1-5
DNA: TGTGCCAGCTCACCGCGGGGAGGGAGCAATCAGCCCCAGCATTTT
CDR3: CASSPRGGSNQPQHF

D: -
V: TRBV5-6
size: few
J: TRBJ1-5
DNA: TGTGCCAGCAGCTTGGCCCGGAGGGACGATCAGCCCCAGCATTTT
CDR3: CASSLARRDDQPQHF

D: -
V: TRBV5-1
size: -
J: TRBJ2-7
DNA: TGCGCCAGCAGCTTGAGAGCGGGCGAGCAGTACTTC
CDR3: CASSLRAGEQYF

D: -
V: TRBV19
size: -
J: TRBJ1-2
DNA: TGTGCCAGTAGTATTGGACGGGAATATGGCTACACCTTC
CDR3: CASSIGREYGYTF

D: -
V: TRBV9
size: -
J: TRBJ1-2
DNA: TGTGCCAGCAGCGGCACCCGAGCCGACTATGGCTACACCTTC
CDR3: CASSGTRADYGYTF

D: -
V: TRBV10-3
size: -
J: TRBJ1-2
DNA: TGTGCCATCAGTGTAAGCGGTGACTCCTATGGCTACACCTTC
CDR3: CAISVSGDSYGYTF

D: TRBD1
V: TRBV7-3
size: -
J: TRBJ2-7
DNA: TGTGCCAGCAGCTTTGGGACAGGGGACTACGAGCAGTACTTC
CDR3: CASSFGTGDYEQYF

D: TRBD2
V: TRBV19
size: -
J: TRBJ2-7
DNA: TGTGCCTCGAACCGGGGGGACGGGGCAGCCACATACGAGCAGTACTTC
CDR3: CASNRGDGAATYEQYF

D: -
V: TRBV3-1/TRBV3-2
size: -
J: TRBJ1-3
DNA: TGTGCCAGCAGCTCTCCTGGAAACACCATATATTTT
CDR3: CASSSPGNTIYF

D: TRBD2
V: TRBV19
size: -
J: TRBJ2-5
DNA: TGTGCCAGTAGTACCCTAGCGGGGGGGCCTTCTAAACAGACCCAGTACTTC
CDR3: CASSTLAGGPSKQTQYF

D: TRBD1
V: TRBV28
size: -
J: TRBJ1-6
DNA: TGTGCCAGCACCCGAGAGGGACAGGGTATTTCACCCCTCCACTTT
CDR3: CASTREGQGISPLHF

D: -
V: TRBV9
size: -
J: TRBJ1-2
DNA: TGTGCCAGCAGCTCCTGGGCAGCCTCCTTCGCCTTC
CDR3: CASSSWAASFAF

D: TRBD2
V: TRBV27
size: -
J: TRBJ2-1
DNA: TGTGCCAGCAGTCCACTTTGGACTAGCCCCAATGAGCAGTTCTTC
CDR3: CASSPLWTSPNEQFF

D: TRBD1
V: TRBV14
size: -
J: TRBJ1-6
DNA: TGTGCCAGCAGCCCCCGGACAGGGTTTTCACCCCTCCACTTT
CDR3: CASSPRTGFSPLHF